These 30 T cell receptor beta chains were sequenced from one sample in a study of coeliac disease. Sequenced by immunoSEQ multiplex PCR; TCRdb stores in-frame clones only, minus some. The sample lists about 5,300 clones, roughly 50% seen once, with 6.5% in the top ten. What was sequenced was intraepithelial lymphocytes from the gut. These TCRs come from a woman younger than 45 with active celiac disease.

This clone has only a few counts. The chain joins TRBV5-6 to TRBJ1-5, with D perhaps TRBD1 (6 bases). This CDR3 comprises 16 residues. CDR1 and CDR2 (germline): SGHDT, YYEEEE. The V gene lost 0 bases and the J gene lost 2 bases, with 12 bases spanning the gap. The CDR3 loop reads CASSLAQQGGNQPQHF. CDR3 DNA: TGTGCCAGCAGCTTGGCCCAACAGGGCGGCAATCAGCCCCAGCATTTT. Based on the CDR3 plus reference TRBV5-6 and TRBJ1-5, the full variable domain is DAGVTQSPTHLIKTRGQQVTLRCSPKSGHDTVSWYQQALGQGPQFIFQYYEEEERQRGNFPDRFSGHQFPNYSSELNVNALLLGDSALYLCASSLAQQGGNQPQHFGDGTRLSIL.

The rearrangement links TRBV5-1 to TRBJ2-3; 8 bases align to TRBD1. The CDR3 totals 14 residues. Trimming cost V 2 bases and J 6 bases; bases outside gene matches: 5. Germline V lookup: CDR1 SGHRS, CDR2 YFSETQ. CDR3 region: CASSFTTGGDTQYF. The DNA of the CDR3 is TGCGCCAGCAGCTTCACCACAGGGGGGGATACGCAGTATTTT.

In regard to this clone: An end of the junction differs from the germline gene, which may be a read error. CDR3 residues: CASSPDVSLSGNTIYF. The CDR3 DNA reads TGTGCCAGCAGCCCCGATGTGTCACTCTCTGGAAACACCATATATTTT. The V and J genes are TRBV4-1 and TRBJ1-3; D is unresolved. Germline V CDR1 and CDR2: MGHRA, YSYEKL. The CDR3 length is 16 residues.

This clone is judged medium-sized. The rearrangement joins TRBV5-6 to TRBJ2-7; 7 nucleotides match TRBD1. CDR1 is SGHDT, CDR2 YYEEEE, per germline. V lost 4 bases and J lost 0; bases outside the gene matches: 4. The CDR3 is 14 amino acids. CDR3 DNA sequence: TGTGCCAGCAGCCCCGGGACAGCCTCCTACGAGCAGTACTTC. Its translation: CASSPGTASYEQYF.

This clone was observed a few times. V gene TRBV19 combines with J gene TRBJ1-1; maybe TRBD1 (5 bases). Trimming left V 7 bases short and J 1 base short, with 10 bases between. Germline CDR1 LNHDA, CDR2 SQIVND (reference sequence). CDR3 length equals 13 residues. DNA for the CDR3: TGTGCCAGTATAAGGGGTTGGAACACTGAAGCTTTCTTT. Protein sequence: CASIRGWNTEAFF.

In its sample, this clone was seen a few times. V gene TRBV2 combines with J gene TRBJ1-2; no clear D. Trimming cost V 1 base and J 1 base, with 7 bases left between them. The CDR3 runs 14 residues. CDR1 and CDR2 (germline): SNHLY, FYNNEI. The CDR3 sequence is CASSEVAVNYGYTF. In nucleotides, the CDR3 is TGTGCCAGCAGTGAAGTAGCAGTTAACTATGGCTACACCTTC.

The chain is built from TRBV15 and TRBJ2-5, with a possible D match to TRBD1 (7 bases). This CDR3 is 15 amino acids long. In germline, CDR1 is LNHNV, CDR2 YYDKDF (reference sequence). Deletions cut 0 bases from V and 7 bases from J, with 15 bases between. This CDR3 reads CATSRDLEGAGTQYF. DNA of the CDR3: TGTGCCACCAGCAGAGATCTGGAGGGGGCCGGGACCCAGTACTTC.

The chain is built from TRBV5-6 and TRBJ1-2; 11 bases are a match to TRBD1. The length of the CDR3 is 16 residues. CDR1 and CDR2 from the germline V gene are SGHDT and YYEEEE. The V and J ends lost 4 bases and 4 bases, in that order; junction bases with no gene match: 9. The CDR3 is CASSADRGLNGYGYTF. The CDR3 region has the DNA TGTGCCAGCAGCGCGGACAGGGGGCTCAACGGCTATGGCTACACCTTC.

V and J are TRBV28 and TRBJ1-6, with D possibly TRBD1 on 6 matching bases. From germline, CDR1 is MDHEN and CDR2 SYDVKM. Trimming removed 2 bases at V and 8 bases at J, with 10 bases between. CDR3 length equals 14 residues. The CDR3 region has the DNA TGTGCCAGCAGTTTAACAGGGCGCTATTCACCCCTCCACTTT. Translating gives CASSLTGRYSPLHF.

There are a few counts of this clone. The V and J genes are TRBV11-2 and TRBJ1-5, with 7 bases lining up with TRBD1. This CDR3 has 19 residues. Per the germline V gene, CDR1 is SGHAT and CDR2 is FQNNGV. The J segment lost 4 bases and the V segment lost 4 bases, leaving 19 bases of the junction unmatched. CDR3: CASSSKRQGRKGPNQPQHF. The CDR3 DNA sequence: TGTGCCAGCAGCTCTAAGAGACAGGGCCGGAAAGGGCCGAATCAGCCCCAGCATTTT. The entire variable domain, with the rest obtained from reference TRBV11-2 and TRBJ1-5, is as follows: EAGVAQSPRYKIIEKRQSVAFWCNPISGHATLYWYQQILGQGPKLLIQFQNNGVVDDSQLPKDRFSAERLKGVDSTLKIQPAKLEDSAVYLCASSSKRQGRKGPNQPQHFGDGTRLSIL.

This clone has only a few counts. V usage is TRBV27 and J usage is TRBJ2-7, with 9 bases identical to TRBD1. V gave up 4 bases and J gave up 2 bases; unmatched junction bases: 9. The germline V gene has CDR1 MNHEY and CDR2 SMNVEV (reference sequence). The CDR3 runs to 16 residues. CDR3 sequence: CASSWGPGQGPYEQYF. For the CDR3, the DNA is TGTGCCAGCAGTTGGGGACCGGGACAGGGACCCTACGAGCAGTACTTC.

The V call is TRBV28, the J call TRBJ1-2; tentative D call: TRBD1 (5 bases). CDR1 MDHEN and CDR2 SYDVKM come from the germline V gene. V was cut by 2 bases and J by 2 bases, with 12 bases left in between. This CDR3 comprises 15 residues. CDR3 region: CASSLNVRDNYGYTF. In nucleotides, the CDR3 is TGTGCCAGCAGTTTAAATGTGCGGGACAACTATGGCTACACCTTC.

The rearrangement joins TRBV2 to TRBJ1-2, with D possibly being TRBD1 (5 bases). V was trimmed by 5 bases and J by 7 bases, leaving 17 bases between them. CDR3 length equals 14 residues. Looked up from germline, CDR1 is SNHLY and CDR2 is FYNNEI. The DNA for the CDR3 is TGTGCCAGCAGTATCGCAGGGCCGTTGGGTGGCTACACCTTC. Encoded protein: CASSIAGPLGGYTF.

The genes are TRBV29-1 and TRBJ1-1; D might be TRBD1 (6 bases). CDR1 is SQVTM, CDR2 ANQGSEA, per germline. The CDR3 contains 13 residues. The V and J ends lost 7 bases and 4 bases respectively, with 16 bases between them. The CDR3 loop reads CSAQTGQGTEAFF. DNA for the CDR3: TGCAGCGCCCAAACAGGGCAGGGCACTGAAGCTTTCTTT.

V gene TRBV7-9 combines with J gene TRBJ2-2; D possibly corresponds to TRBD2 (6 bases). The V and J ends lost 10 bases and 0 bases respectively, with 21 bases between them. Germline loops: CDR1 SEHNR, CDR2 FQNEAQ (reference sequence). There are 17 residues in the CDR3. Written as DNA, the CDR3 is TGTGCCATTCATCTGACAGTACGGGGGACGAACACCGGGGAGCTGTTTTTT. This translates into CAIHLTVRGTNTGELFF.

This clone is classed as large. The chain combines TRBV4-1 with TRBJ2-3; 9 nucleotides agree with TRBD2. Trimming at V came to 3 bases and at J to 2 bases, leaving 9 bases not matched to a gene. From germline, CDR1 is MGHRA and CDR2 YSYEKL. The CDR3 sequence is 17 residues long. CDR3 sequence: CASSQAEAGGPTDTQYF. The CDR3 DNA is TGCGCCAGCAGCCAGGCCGAAGCGGGGGGACCCACAGATACGCAGTATTTT.

The chain recombines TRBV5-6 with TRBJ2-7; TRBD1 agrees at 8 bases. This CDR3 spans 14 amino acids. Unmatched junction bases numbered 3, after V lost 3 bases and J lost 1 base. The V gene's germline CDR1 is SGHDT and CDR2 YYEEEE. The CDR3 spells CASSSGTGSYEQYF. In nucleotides, the CDR3 is TGTGCCAGCAGCTCCGGGACAGGATCCTACGAGCAGTACTTC.

This clone was detected only once. The rearrangement uses TRBV5-6 and TRBJ2-3, with 9 bases lining up with TRBD2. Per the germline V gene, CDR1 is SGHDT and CDR2 is YYEEEE. The CDR3 runs 14 residues. J lost 7 bases, V lost 0 bases, and 3 bases had no gene match. CDR3 DNA: TGTGCCAGCAGCTTGGGACTAGCGGTGAATACGCAGTATTTT. Translated: CASSLGLAVNTQYF.

The rearrangement joins TRBV7-2 to TRBJ2-3; 14 nucleotides line up with TRBD2. Germline V gives CDR1 SGHTA, CDR2 FQGNSA. The trim removed 3 bases at V and 2 bases at J, leaving 7 bases unmatched. This CDR3 region has 18 residues. The CDR3 nucleotides read TGTGCCAGCAGCTTTCGCGGACTAGCGGGGGGTCACACAGATACGCAGTATTTT. Translation: CASSFRGLAGGHTDTQYF.

Note on this clone: This likely reflects a read error, since a far larger clone is one base away. This sequence joins TRBV5-6 and TRBJ1-6; 9 positions agree with TRBD1. V shed 6 bases, J shed 10 bases, and the junction held 8 bases outside the gene matches. The germline CDR1 and CDR2 sequences are SGHDT and YYEEEE. This CDR3 is built from 14 residues. The CDR3, as DNA: TGTGCCAGCAACCTAACAGGGGGCTTATCACCCCTCCACTTT. The encoded protein is CASNLTGGLSPLHF. Drawing the rest from reference TRBV5-6 and TRBJ1-6, the complete variable domain is DAGVTQSPTHLIKTRGQQVTLRCSPKSGHDTVSWYQQALGQGPQFIFQYYEEEERQRGNFPDRFSGHQFPNYSSELNVNALLLGDSALYLCASNLTGGLSPLHFGNGTRLTVT.

This sequence joins TRBV7-2 and TRBJ2-5; 7 bases match TRBD1. The J call is doubtful: the DNA matches TRBJ2-7 better. This CDR3 region has 13 residues. Germline-derived CDR1 and CDR2 are SGHTA and FQGNSA. CDR3 sequence: CASSLGGQVEQYF. CDR3 in DNA: TGTGCCAGCAGCTTAGGCGGACAGGTCGAGCAGTACTTC.

The J gene is TRBJ2-7, the V gene TRBV5-1; a possible D gene is TRBD2 (5 bases). In germline, CDR1 is SGHRS, CDR2 YFSETQ. The length of the CDR3 is 17 residues. The V gene lost 4 bases and the J gene lost 3 bases, with 23 bases spanning the gap. The CDR3 sequence is CASSPTPRGKLDYEQYF. CDR3 nucleotides: TGCGCCAGCAGCCCGACCCCCCGGGGAAAGCTTGACTACGAGCAGTACTTC. The full variable domain, completed using reference TRBV5-1 and TRBJ2-7, is KAGVTQTPRYLIKTRGQQVTLSCSPISGHRSVSWYQQTPGQGLQFLFEYFSETQRNKGNFPGRFSGRQFSNSRSEMNVSTLELGDSALYLCASSPTPRGKLDYEQYFGPGTRLTVT.

The chain employs TRBV6-6 and TRBJ1-5; D might be TRBD1 (6 bases). The germline V gene encodes CDR1 MNHNY and CDR2 SVGAGI (reference sequence). This CDR3 is 15 amino acids long. V was cut by 6 bases and J by 0 bases, with 12 bases left in between. The CDR3 bases are TGTGCCAGCAGGTCCGACAGGTATAGCAATCAGCCCCAGCATTTT. Its translation: CASRSDRYSNQPQHF.

This clone was picked up a small number of times. The chain uses TRBV6-6 and TRBJ2-2; 7 positions agree with TRBD1. Germline lookup yields CDR1 MNHNY and CDR2 SVGAGI (reference sequence). CDR3 length: 14 residues. J lost 6 bases, V lost 4 bases, and 5 bases had no gene match. The CDR3 reads CASSSIQGPGELFF. The CDR3 DNA sequence: TGTGCCAGCAGTTCAATACAGGGGCCCGGGGAGCTGTTTTTT.

The chain employs TRBV6-5 and TRBJ1-1, with a possible D match to TRBD1 (5 bases). CDR3 length: 14 amino acids. Deletions cut 2 bases from V and 7 bases from J, with 14 bases between. Germline-derived CDR1 and CDR2 are MNHEY and SVGAGI. CDR3 sequence: CASSYVRGLNEAFF. In DNA, the CDR3 is TGTGCCAGCAGTTACGTCCGGGGGTTGAATGAAGCTTTCTTT.

V usage is TRBV29-1 and J usage is TRBJ1-1; the D is unclear. The CDR3 spans 11 residues. Germline CDR1 is SQVTM and CDR2 is ANQGSEA. V dropped 7 bases and J dropped 5 bases, with 11 bases sitting between them. The CDR3 protein is CSARGHTEAFF. CDR3 sequence (DNA): TGCAGCGCCCGCGGTCATACTGAAGCTTTCTTT. Full variable domain (missing parts from reference TRBV29-1 and TRBJ1-1): SAVISQKPSRDICQRGTSLTIQCQVDSQVTMMFWYRQQPGQSLTLIATANQGSEATYESGFVIDKFPISRPNLTFSTLTVSNMSPEDSSIYLCSARGHTEAFFGQGTRLTVV.

The chain carries TRBV6-6 and TRBJ2-1, with D maybe TRBD1 (7 bases). This CDR3 has 15 amino acids. The V end was cut by 4 bases, the J end by 0 bases, with 10 bases between. Germline values: CDR1 MNHNY, CDR2 SVGAGI (reference sequence). The CDR3 here is CASSFQGGSYNEQFF. DNA of the CDR3: TGTGCCAGCAGTTTCCAGGGGGGCTCCTACAATGAGCAGTTCTTC.

This clone has more than one count but fewer than ten. The chain joins TRBV14 to TRBJ1-1; the D is unclear. V was pared by 2 bases and J by 0 bases, with 10 bases between. Germline loops: CDR1 SGHDN, CDR2 FVKESK. The CDR3 covers 15 residues. CDR3 amino acids: CASSQLQLMNTEAFF. The DNA for the CDR3 is TGTGCCAGCAGCCAACTCCAACTGATGAACACTGAAGCTTTCTTT.

This chain joins TRBV19 and TRBJ2-7; no definite D call. In germline, CDR1 is LNHDA, CDR2 SQIVND (reference sequence). Between the trimmed V and J ends, which lost 5 bases and 3 bases, there was a span of 14 bases. The CDR3 runs 14 residues. The CDR3 spells CASSASQPGYEQYF. CDR3 nucleotides: TGTGCCAGTAGTGCCTCCCAGCCAGGCTACGAGCAGTACTTC.

The V and J genes are TRBV5-1 and TRBJ2-5; D remains ambiguous. V lost 2 bases, J lost 8 bases, and 16 bases lay in between. The CDR3 runs 14 residues. Germline V CDR1 and CDR2: SGHRS, YFSETQ. CDR3 DNA: TGCGCCAGCAGCTTTGAACTAACCCAAGGCACCCAGTACTTC. Amino acids: CASSFELTQGTQYF.